This T cell receptor (beta chain) was profiled in a study of T cells after yellow fever vaccination. Study context: CD3, CD45RA, CCR7 and CD95 staining defined sorted EM, EMRA, CM and Tscm cells.

This clonotype was seen ten or more times. TCRdb reprocessed the 5' RACE reads with MiXCR, giving one entry per CDR3 protein. Among around 26,000 distinct CDR3 sequences, around 3.3% were seen once, and the ten largest hold 0.8% to 1%. From germline, CDR1 is SGHRS and CDR2 YFSETQ. This CDR3 is built from 15 residues. V shed 0 bases and J shed 2 bases, with 11 bases lying between them. V gene TRBV5-1 combines with J gene TRBJ2-5; perhaps TRBD2 as D (7 bases). This TCR was recovered from a man younger than 35 who received the YFV17D yellow fever vaccine. The specimen comprised PBMCs, either bulk or a sorted T-cell subset (CD4+, CD8+, memory, or dextramer-sorted; not recorded which), sampled roughly 46 days after the first yellow fever vaccination. CDR3 protein: CASSLGAGAQETQYF. CDR3 in DNA: TGCGCCAGCAGCTTGGGGGCGGGGGCACAAGAGACCCAGTACTTC.